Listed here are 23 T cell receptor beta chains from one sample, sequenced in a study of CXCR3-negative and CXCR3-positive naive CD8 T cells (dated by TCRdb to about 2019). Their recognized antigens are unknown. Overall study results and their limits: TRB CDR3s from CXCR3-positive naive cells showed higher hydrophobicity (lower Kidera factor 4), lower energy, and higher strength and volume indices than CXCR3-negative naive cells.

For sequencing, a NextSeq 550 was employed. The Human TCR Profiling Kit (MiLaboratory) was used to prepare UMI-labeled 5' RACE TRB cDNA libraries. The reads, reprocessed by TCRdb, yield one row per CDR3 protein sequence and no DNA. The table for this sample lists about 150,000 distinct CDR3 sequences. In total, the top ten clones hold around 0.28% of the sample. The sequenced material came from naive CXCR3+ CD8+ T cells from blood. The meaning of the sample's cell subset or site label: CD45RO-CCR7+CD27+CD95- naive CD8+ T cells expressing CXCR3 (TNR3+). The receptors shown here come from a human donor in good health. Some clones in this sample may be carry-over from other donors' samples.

Here the CDR3 reads CASSHRGGDSYEQYF. The chain combines TRBV7-2 with TRBJ2-7; there is no DNA to check the TCRdb D call of TRBD2. The length of the CDR3 is 15 residues. Germline assignment: CDR1 SGHTA and CDR2 FQGNSA.

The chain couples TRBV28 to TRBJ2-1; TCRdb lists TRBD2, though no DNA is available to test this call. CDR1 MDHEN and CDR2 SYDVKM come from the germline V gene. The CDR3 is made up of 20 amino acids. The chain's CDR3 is CASSSLLLIAQPSSYNEQFF.

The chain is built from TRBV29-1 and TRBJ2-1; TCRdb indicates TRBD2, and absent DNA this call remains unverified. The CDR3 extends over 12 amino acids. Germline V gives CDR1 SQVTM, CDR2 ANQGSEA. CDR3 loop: CSVRGLGNEQFF.

The CDR3 spells CASSYFRGNYEQYF. This chain uses TRBV6-5 with TRBJ2-7; with no DNA, the TCRdb D assignment of TRBD1 cannot be verified. Looked up from germline, CDR1 is MNHEY and CDR2 is SVGAGI. The CDR3 contains 14 residues.

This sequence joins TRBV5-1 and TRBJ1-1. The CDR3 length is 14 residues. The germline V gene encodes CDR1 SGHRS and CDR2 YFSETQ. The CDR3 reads CASSLVRSRTEAFF.

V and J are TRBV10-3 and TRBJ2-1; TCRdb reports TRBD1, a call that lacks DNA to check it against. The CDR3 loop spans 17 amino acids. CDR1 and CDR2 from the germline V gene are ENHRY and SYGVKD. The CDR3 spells CAIMDGDREVSGVGQFF.

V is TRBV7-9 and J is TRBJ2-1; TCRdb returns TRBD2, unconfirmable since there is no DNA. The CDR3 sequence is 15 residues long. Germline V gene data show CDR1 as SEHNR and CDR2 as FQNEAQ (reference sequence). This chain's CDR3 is CASSARLAGGYEQFF.

The CDR3 loop reads CASSFDSSTDTQYF. The chain links TRBV12-3 or TRBV12-4 to TRBJ2-3; absent DNA, TCRdb's TRBD1 call cannot be checked. There are 14 residues in the CDR3.

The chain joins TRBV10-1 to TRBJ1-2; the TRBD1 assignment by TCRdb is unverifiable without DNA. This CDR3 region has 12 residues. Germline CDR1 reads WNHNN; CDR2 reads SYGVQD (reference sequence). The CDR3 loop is CASSDWGQGYTF.

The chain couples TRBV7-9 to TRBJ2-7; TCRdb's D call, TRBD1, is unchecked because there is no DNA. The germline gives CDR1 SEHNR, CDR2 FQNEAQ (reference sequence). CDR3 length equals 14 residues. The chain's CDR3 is CASSLGTEGYEQYF.

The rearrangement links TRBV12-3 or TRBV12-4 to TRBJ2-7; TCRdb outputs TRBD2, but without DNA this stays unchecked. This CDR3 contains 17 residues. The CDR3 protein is CASSLEPPGTSHYEQYF.

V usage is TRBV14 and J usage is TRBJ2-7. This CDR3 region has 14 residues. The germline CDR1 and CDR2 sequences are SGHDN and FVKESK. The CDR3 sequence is CASSLGRYSYEQYF.

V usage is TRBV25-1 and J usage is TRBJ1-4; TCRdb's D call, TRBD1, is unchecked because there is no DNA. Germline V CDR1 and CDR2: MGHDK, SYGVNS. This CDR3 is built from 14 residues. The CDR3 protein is CASSGGQTNEKLFF.

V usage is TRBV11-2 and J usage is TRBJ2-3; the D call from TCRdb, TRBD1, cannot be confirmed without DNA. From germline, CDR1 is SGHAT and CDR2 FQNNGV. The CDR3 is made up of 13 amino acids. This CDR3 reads CASSLDPADTQYF.

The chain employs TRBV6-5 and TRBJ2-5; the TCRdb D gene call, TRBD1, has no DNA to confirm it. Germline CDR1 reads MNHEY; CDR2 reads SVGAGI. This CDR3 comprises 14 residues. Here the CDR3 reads CASSHPPQGETQYF.

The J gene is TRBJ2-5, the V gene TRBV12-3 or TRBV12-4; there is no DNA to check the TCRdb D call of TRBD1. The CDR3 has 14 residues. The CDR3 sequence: CASSPRGMQETQYF.

This CDR3 is CASSLSGGHGYAF. This chain uses TRBV7-6 with TRBJ1-2; TCRdb selects TRBD1, and the lack of DNA leaves this call unchecked. Germline V gene lookup returns CDR1 SGHVS and CDR2 FNYEAQ. This CDR3 region has 13 residues.

CDR3 amino acids: CSVLGDLNTEAFF. The rearrangement joins TRBV29-1 to TRBJ1-1; TCRdb returns TRBD1, unconfirmable since there is no DNA. Germline-derived CDR1 and CDR2 are SQVTM and ANQGSEA. The CDR3 runs to 13 residues.

CDR3 residues: CATSSGRRERYNEQFF. The chain combines TRBV15 with TRBJ2-1; there is no DNA to check the TCRdb D call of TRBD2. The CDR3 loop spans 16 amino acids. In germline, CDR1 is LNHNV, CDR2 YYDKDF (reference sequence).

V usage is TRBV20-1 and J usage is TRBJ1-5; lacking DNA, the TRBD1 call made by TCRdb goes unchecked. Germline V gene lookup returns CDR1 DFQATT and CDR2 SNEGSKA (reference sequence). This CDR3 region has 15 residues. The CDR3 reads CSAEPRQTGNQPQHF.

The CDR3: CASSLASRLAGGRDTQYF. The chain combines TRBV11-3 with TRBJ2-3; TCRdb selects TRBD2, and the lack of DNA leaves this call unchecked. Germline CDR1 SGHNT, CDR2 YENEEA. There are 18 residues in the CDR3.

The CDR3: CASSLGVGGHEQYF. The chain carries TRBV27 and TRBJ2-7; TCRdb indicates TRBD1, and absent DNA this call remains unverified. The CDR3 is 14 residues long. Germline assignment: CDR1 MNHEY and CDR2 SMNVEV (reference sequence).

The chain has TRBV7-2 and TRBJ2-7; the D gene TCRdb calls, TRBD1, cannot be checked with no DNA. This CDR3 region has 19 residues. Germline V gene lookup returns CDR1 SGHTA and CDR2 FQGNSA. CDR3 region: CASSFPKGLTGANSYEQYF.